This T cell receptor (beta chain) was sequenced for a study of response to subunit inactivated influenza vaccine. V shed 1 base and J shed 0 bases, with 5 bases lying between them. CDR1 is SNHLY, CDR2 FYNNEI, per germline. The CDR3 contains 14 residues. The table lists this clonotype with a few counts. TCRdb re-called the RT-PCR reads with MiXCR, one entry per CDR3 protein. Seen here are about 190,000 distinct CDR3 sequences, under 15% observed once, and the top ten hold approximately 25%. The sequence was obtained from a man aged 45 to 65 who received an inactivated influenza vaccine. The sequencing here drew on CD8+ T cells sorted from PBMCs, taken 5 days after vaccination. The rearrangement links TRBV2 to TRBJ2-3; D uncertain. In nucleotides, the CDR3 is TGTGCCAGCAGTGAAGGACAAAGCACAGATACGCAGTATTTT. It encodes CASSEGQSTDTQYF.